This T cell receptor (beta chain) was retrieved from a study of T cells in Graves' hyperthyroidism and ophthalmopathy. Study as a whole: Pretreatment peripheral blood was obtained at initial diagnosis.

This clonotype appeared a few times. Its antigen is as yet unknown. Approximately 10 ml of fresh peripheral blood supplied the PBMCs. Researchers took RNA transcripts and amplified the TCR beta CDR3 regions from them. The HTBI primer set drove a first-round RT-PCR of the TCR CDR3. MiXCR was run by TCRdb on the multiplex PCR reads, yielding one entry per CDR3 protein. Counted here are roughly 740,000 distinct CDR3 sequences, around 17% occurring once; the ten biggest clones make up around 8%. General study findings and limits: A 13 V-J model separated ophthalmopathy from stable hyperthyroidism.

The source of this sequence is a man in his late teens or twenties with Graves' hyperthyroidism. The sample taken for sequencing was blood.

The CDR3 DNA reads TGTGCCAGCAGCTTAGGCTACGGGGAGGTCTTCCACGAGCAGTACTTC. It yields the protein CASSLGYGEVFHEQYF. This rearrangement joins TRBV7-2 to TRBJ2-7; the D gene is possibly TRBD2 (6 bases). CDR1 is SGHTA, CDR2 FQGNSA, per germline. The V and J ends lost 1 base and 5 bases respectively, with 18 bases between them. This CDR3 is built from 16 residues.